This T cell receptor beta chain emerged from a study of CD8 T cells in Susac syndrome. CD8+ and CD4+ T cells circulating in blood were sequenced for TCR beta. Negative isolation yielded CD8+ and CD4+ T cells; FACS enriched TEMRA cells. The germline V and J ends were trimmed by 5 bases and 5 bases, with 13 bases remaining between them. The CDR3 loop spans 14 amino acids. Germline V gives CDR1 SGHTA, CDR2 FQGNSA. The RNA input was roughly 0.45 to 1 ug, and it was reverse transcribed with random hexamers. The CDR3 of TCR beta was amplified by immunoSEQ multiplex PCR across 54 Vbeta and 13 Jbeta. In TCRdb, the immunoSEQ multiplex PCR reads were re-called with MiXCR into one record per CDR3 protein. The profile shows under 200,000 distinct CDR3 sequences, about 90% of them singletons.

Input material: CD4+ T cells from PBMCs. This chain joins TRBV7-2 and TRBJ2-1; D tentatively fits TRBD1 or TRBD2 (6 bases each). The source is a human donor in good health. As DNA, the CDR3 is TGTGCCAGCAGCGCCGGAGGGGGAAACAATGAGCAGTTCTTC. This codes for CASSAGGGNNEQFF.